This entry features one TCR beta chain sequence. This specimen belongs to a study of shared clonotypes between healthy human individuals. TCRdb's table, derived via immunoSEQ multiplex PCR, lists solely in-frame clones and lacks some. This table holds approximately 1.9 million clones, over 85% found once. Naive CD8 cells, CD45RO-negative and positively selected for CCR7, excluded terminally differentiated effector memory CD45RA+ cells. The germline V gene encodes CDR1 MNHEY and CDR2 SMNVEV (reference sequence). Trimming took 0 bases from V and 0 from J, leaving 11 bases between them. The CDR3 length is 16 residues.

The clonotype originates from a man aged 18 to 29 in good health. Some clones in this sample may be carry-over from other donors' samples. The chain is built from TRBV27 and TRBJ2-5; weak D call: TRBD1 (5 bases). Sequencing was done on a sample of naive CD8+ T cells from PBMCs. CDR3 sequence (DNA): TGTGCCAGCAGTTTATCGACAGACAGCTACCAAGAGACCCAGTACTTC. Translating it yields CASSLSTDSYQETQYF.